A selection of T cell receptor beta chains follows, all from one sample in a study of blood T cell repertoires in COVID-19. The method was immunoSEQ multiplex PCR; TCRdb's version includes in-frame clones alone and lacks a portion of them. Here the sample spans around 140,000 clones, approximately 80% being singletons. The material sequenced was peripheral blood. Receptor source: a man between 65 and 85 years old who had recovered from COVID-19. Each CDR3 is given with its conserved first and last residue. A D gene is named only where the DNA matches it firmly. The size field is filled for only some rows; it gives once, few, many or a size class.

CDR3 protein: CASSSGGRTGGELFF
CDR3 DNA: TGTGCCAGCAGCTCCGGTGGCCGCACGGGCGGGGAGCTGTTTTTT
J gene: TRBJ2-2
V gene: TRBV7-7
D gene: -
clone size: -

CDR3 protein: CASLGHTDTQYF
CDR3 DNA: TGTGCCAGCCTTGGCCACACAGATACGCAGTATTTT
J gene: TRBJ2-3
V gene: TRBV7-9
D gene: -
clone size: once

CDR3 protein: CASSLFSAGGPNEQYF
CDR3 DNA: TGTGCCAGCAGCTTATTTTCCGCGGGAGGGCCCAACGAGCAGTACTTC
J gene: TRBJ2-7
V gene: TRBV11-2
D gene: TRBD2
clone size: -

CDR3 protein: CASSSVQGDGGYTF
CDR3 DNA: TGTGCCAGCAGTTCGGTGCAGGGGGATGGTGGCTACACCTTC
J gene: TRBJ1-2
V gene: TRBV6-4
D gene: TRBD1
clone size: -

CDR3 protein: CASSESGLAGAGELFF
CDR3 DNA: TGCGCCAGCAGTGAGTCGGGGTTAGCGGGAGCCGGGGAGCTGTTTTTT
J gene: TRBJ2-2
V gene: TRBV10-2
D gene: TRBD2
clone size: -

CDR3 protein: CASGQEPNYGYTF
CDR3 DNA: TGTGCCTCGGGACAGGAACCTAACTATGGCTACACCTTC
J gene: TRBJ1-2
V gene: TRBV10-3
D gene: TRBD1
clone size: many

CDR3 protein: CASSQATGKNTEAFF
CDR3 DNA: TGCGCCAGCAGCCAGGCCACAGGGAAGAACACTGAAGCTTTCTTT
J gene: TRBJ1-1
V gene: TRBV4-1
D gene: -
clone size: -

CDR3 protein: CSAKGGSPLHF
CDR3 DNA: TGCAGTGCAAAGGGAGGTTCACCCCTCCACTTT
J gene: TRBJ1-6
V gene: TRBV20-1
D gene: -
clone size: few

CDR3 protein: CASSHYTQERETQYF
CDR3 DNA: TGCGCCAGCAGCCACTATACACAGGAGAGAGAGACCCAGTACTTC
J gene: TRBJ2-5
V gene: TRBV4-1
D gene: -
clone size: once

CDR3 protein: CASSARTGTSGPGELFF
CDR3 DNA: TGTGCCAGCAGCGCGAGAACCGGGACTAGCGGTCCCGGGGAGCTGTTTTTT
J gene: TRBJ2-2
V gene: TRBV5-4
D gene: TRBD2
clone size: -

CDR3 protein: CASSTRVNTEAFF
CDR3 DNA: TGTGCCAGCAGCACTAGGGTGAACACTGAAGCTTTCTTT
J gene: TRBJ1-1
V gene: TRBV7-8
D gene: -
clone size: -

CDR3 protein: CASSILGTSGEQYF
CDR3 DNA: TGTGCCAGTAGTATACTCGGGACATCGGGCGAGCAGTACTTC
J gene: TRBJ2-7
V gene: TRBV19
D gene: -
clone size: -

CDR3 protein: CATSDRGLAGELFF
CDR3 DNA: TGTGCCACCAGTGACCGGGGACTAGCCGGGGAGCTGTTTTTT
J gene: TRBJ2-2
V gene: TRBV24-1
D gene: TRBD2
clone size: many